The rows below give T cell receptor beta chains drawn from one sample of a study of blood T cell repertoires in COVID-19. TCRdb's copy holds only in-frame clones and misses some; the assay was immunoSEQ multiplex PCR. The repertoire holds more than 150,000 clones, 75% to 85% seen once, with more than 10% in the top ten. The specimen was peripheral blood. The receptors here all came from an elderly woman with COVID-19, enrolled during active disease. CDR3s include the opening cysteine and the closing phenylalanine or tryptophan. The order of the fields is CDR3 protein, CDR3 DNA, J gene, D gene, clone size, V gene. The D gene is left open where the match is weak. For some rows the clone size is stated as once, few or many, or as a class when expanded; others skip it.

cdr3_aa: CASSFKPDREGNTIYF
cdr3_nt: TGCGCCAGCAGCTTCAAACCGGACAGGGAGGGAAACACCATATATTTT
j_call: TRBJ1-3
d_call: TRBD1
clone_size: -
v_call: TRBV5-1

cdr3_aa: CASSVTSGEQFF
cdr3_nt: TGTGCCAGCAGCGTAACAAGCGGTGAGCAGTTCTTC
j_call: TRBJ2-1
d_call: -
clone_size: -
v_call: TRBV11-3

cdr3_aa: CASSQAYSYQETQYF
cdr3_nt: TGTGCCAGCAGCCAAGCGTATTCGTACCAAGAGACCCAGTACTTC
j_call: TRBJ2-5
d_call: -
clone_size: -
v_call: TRBV3-1/TRBV3-2

cdr3_aa: CATSREGQGDGYTF
cdr3_nt: TGTGCCACCAGCAGAGAGGGACAGGGTGATGGCTACACCTTC
j_call: TRBJ1-2
d_call: TRBD1
clone_size: once
v_call: TRBV15

cdr3_aa: CASSLTQGLYEQYF
cdr3_nt: TGCGCCAGCAGCTTGACACAGGGCCTCTACGAGCAGTACTTC
j_call: TRBJ2-7
d_call: -
clone_size: -
v_call: TRBV5-1

cdr3_aa: CAISEGSLGQYDSNQPQHF
cdr3_nt: TGTGCCATCAGTGAGGGCTCCCTGGGACAGTACGATAGCAATCAGCCCCAGCATTTT
j_call: TRBJ1-5
d_call: TRBD1
clone_size: -
v_call: TRBV10-3

cdr3_aa: CASSAYSNQPQHF
cdr3_nt: TGTGCCAGCAGTGCCTATAGCAATCAGCCCCAGCATTTT
j_call: TRBJ1-5
d_call: -
clone_size: -
v_call: TRBV2

cdr3_aa: CASSSLGDYGYTF
cdr3_nt: TGTGCCAGCAGTAGCCTCGGGGACTATGGCTACACCTTC
j_call: TRBJ1-2
d_call: -
clone_size: few
v_call: TRBV6-2/TRBV6-3

cdr3_aa: CASGVGGLGDTQYF
cdr3_nt: TGCGCCAGCGGGGTAGGGGGCCTGGGAGATACGCAGTATTTT
j_call: TRBJ2-3
d_call: TRBD1
clone_size: -
v_call: TRBV5-1

cdr3_aa: CASSPGESYYTQYF
cdr3_nt: TGCGCCAGCAGTCCTGGTGAGAGCTACTATACGCAGTATTTT
j_call: TRBJ2-3
d_call: -
clone_size: -
v_call: TRBV5-1

cdr3_aa: CASSLPAGGLRYF
cdr3_nt: TGTGCCAGCAGTTTACCCGCGGGAGGGCTCAGGTATTTT
j_call: TRBJ2-3
d_call: TRBD2
clone_size: -
v_call: TRBV28

cdr3_aa: CASTKVPGTGRYEKLFF
cdr3_nt: TGTGCCAGCACTAAGGTCCCTGGGACAGGGCGTTATGAGAAACTGTTTTTT
j_call: TRBJ1-4
d_call: TRBD1
clone_size: -
v_call: TRBV6-8

cdr3_aa: CASSLVRGASYGYTF
cdr3_nt: TGTGCCAGTAGTTTAGTCAGGGGAGCATCCTATGGCTACACCTTC
j_call: TRBJ1-2
d_call: -
clone_size: -
v_call: TRBV19

cdr3_aa: CASSEQTNEKLFF
cdr3_nt: TGTGCCAGCAGTGAACAGACTAATGAAAAACTGTTTTTT
j_call: TRBJ1-4
d_call: -
clone_size: -
v_call: TRBV2

cdr3_aa: CASSLAGTGPYEQYF
cdr3_nt: TGTGCCAGCAGCTTAGCCGGGACAGGGCCCTACGAGCAGTACTTC
j_call: TRBJ2-7
d_call: TRBD1
clone_size: -
v_call: TRBV7-6

cdr3_aa: CATSRTDNQPQHF
cdr3_nt: TGTGCCACCAGCAGGACAGACAATCAGCCCCAGCATTTT
j_call: TRBJ1-5
d_call: -
clone_size: once
v_call: TRBV15

cdr3_aa: CASSTSGILQGTQYF
cdr3_nt: TGCGCCAGCTCGACTAGCGGGATTCTTCAGGGTACGCAGTATTTT
j_call: TRBJ2-3
d_call: TRBD2
clone_size: -
v_call: TRBV5-1

cdr3_aa: CASSLDGGGTDTQYF
cdr3_nt: TGTGCCAGCAGCTTAGACGGCGGCGGCACAGATACGCAGTATTTT
j_call: TRBJ2-3
d_call: -
clone_size: -
v_call: TRBV7-2

cdr3_aa: CASRPDSTGGYGYTF
cdr3_nt: TGCGCCAGCAGGCCCGACAGTACCGGTGGGTATGGCTACACCTTC
j_call: TRBJ1-2
d_call: -
clone_size: -
v_call: TRBV5-1

cdr3_aa: CATDRGNTYEQYF
cdr3_nt: TGTGCCACCGACAGGGGAAACACCTACGAGCAGTACTTC
j_call: TRBJ2-7
d_call: TRBD1
clone_size: -
v_call: TRBV6-5

cdr3_aa: CASSLFLDRGLTGELFF
cdr3_nt: TGTGCCAGCAGCCTATTTCTCGACCGGGGTCTGACCGGGGAGCTGTTTTTT
j_call: TRBJ2-2
d_call: -
clone_size: -
v_call: TRBV2

cdr3_aa: CASSLAGSQPQHF
cdr3_nt: TGTGCCAGCAGCTTAGCAGGGTCTCAGCCCCAGCATTTT
j_call: TRBJ1-5
d_call: -
clone_size: -
v_call: TRBV5-4

cdr3_aa: CASRPGAGYIGYTF
cdr3_nt: TGCGCCAGCAGGCCAGGGGCGGGTTATATTGGCTACACCTTC
j_call: TRBJ1-2
d_call: -
clone_size: -
v_call: TRBV5-1

cdr3_aa: CASSRNRVLEAFF
cdr3_nt: TGTGCCAGCAGTCGGAACAGAGTCCTTGAAGCTTTCTTT
j_call: TRBJ1-1
d_call: -
clone_size: once
v_call: TRBV6-5

cdr3_aa: CASRRDRAQETQYF
cdr3_nt: TGCGCCAGCAGGCGGGACAGGGCACAAGAGACCCAGTACTTC
j_call: TRBJ2-5
d_call: TRBD1
clone_size: once
v_call: TRBV5-1

cdr3_aa: CASSEGGTSGSPVF
cdr3_nt: TGTGCCAGCAGTGAAGGTGGGACTAGCGGGAGTCCGGTCTTC
j_call: TRBJ2-1
d_call: TRBD2
clone_size: -
v_call: TRBV6-1

cdr3_aa: CASSLEGVTYNSPLHF
cdr3_nt: TGTGCCAGCAGCTTGGAAGGGGTAACCTATAATTCACCCCTCCACTTT
j_call: TRBJ1-6
d_call: -
clone_size: once
v_call: TRBV5-4

cdr3_aa: CASSLGVVGEKLFF
cdr3_nt: TGTGCCAGCAGCCTAGGGGTGGTCGGTGAAAAACTGTTTTTT
j_call: TRBJ1-4
d_call: -
clone_size: -
v_call: TRBV5-5

cdr3_aa: CAIGKKTSGRGDTQYF
cdr3_nt: TGTGCCATCGGAAAAAAGACTAGCGGGAGAGGAGATACGCAGTATTTT
j_call: TRBJ2-3
d_call: TRBD2
clone_size: -
v_call: TRBV10-3

cdr3_aa: CAPSLGGTSVHAGETQYF
cdr3_nt: TGCGCCCCCAGCTTGGGGGGGACTAGCGTCCATGCGGGGGAGACCCAGTACTTC
j_call: TRBJ2-5
d_call: TRBD2
clone_size: -
v_call: TRBV5-1

cdr3_aa: CASSKQGADTIYF
cdr3_nt: TGCGCCAGCAGCAAGCAGGGTGCGGACACCATATATTTT
j_call: TRBJ1-3
d_call: -
clone_size: few
v_call: TRBV5-1

cdr3_aa: CASSQVSGGYANEQFF
cdr3_nt: TGCGCCAGCAGCCAGGTTTCAGGGGGCTACGCTAATGAGCAGTTCTTC
j_call: TRBJ2-1
d_call: TRBD1
clone_size: -
v_call: TRBV4-3

cdr3_aa: CASSVPGQGVPGEAFF
cdr3_nt: TGTGCCAGCAGTGTCCCGGGACAGGGAGTTCCCGGTGAAGCTTTCTTT
j_call: TRBJ1-1
d_call: TRBD1
clone_size: -
v_call: TRBV6-1

cdr3_aa: CASSYSMAGDTQYF
cdr3_nt: TGTGCCAGCAGTTACTCTATGGCGGGAGATACGCAGTATTTT
j_call: TRBJ2-3
d_call: -
clone_size: -
v_call: TRBV6-6

cdr3_aa: CASSPDRGWTNEKLFF
cdr3_nt: TGTGCCAGCAGCCCGGACAGGGGATGGACTAATGAAAAACTGTTTTTT
j_call: TRBJ1-4
d_call: TRBD1
clone_size: -
v_call: TRBV7-9

cdr3_aa: CATSDQRTGGKEAFF
cdr3_nt: TGTGCCACCAGTGATCAACGGACAGGGGGCAAGGAAGCTTTCTTT
j_call: TRBJ1-1
d_call: TRBD1
clone_size: -
v_call: TRBV24-1

cdr3_aa: CASTLQDSAWFF
cdr3_nt: TGTGCCAGCACCCTCCAAGACAGCGCCTGGTTCTTC
j_call: TRBJ2-1
d_call: -
clone_size: -
v_call: TRBV28

cdr3_aa: CASSLVAWGQGGNTIYF
cdr3_nt: TGTGCCAGCAGCTTAGTTGCATGGGGACAGGGAGGAAACACCATATATTTT
j_call: TRBJ1-3
d_call: TRBD1
clone_size: -
v_call: TRBV7-9

cdr3_aa: CASSPGGQGTGELFF
cdr3_nt: TGTGCCAGCAGCCCCGGGGGACAGGGGACCGGGGAGCTGTTTTTT
j_call: TRBJ2-2
d_call: TRBD1
clone_size: -
v_call: TRBV7-9

cdr3_aa: CASSYDGTSNTQYF
cdr3_nt: TGTGCCAGCAGTTACGACGGGACTAGCAATACGCAGTATTTT
j_call: TRBJ2-3
d_call: TRBD2
clone_size: -
v_call: TRBV6-2/TRBV6-3

cdr3_aa: CASSLGTGGAGEKLFF
cdr3_nt: TGTGCCAGCAGCTTAGGTACAGGGGGAGCTGGCGAAAAACTGTTTTTT
j_call: TRBJ1-4
d_call: TRBD1
clone_size: -
v_call: TRBV7-9

cdr3_aa: CASSSQGWAGELFF
cdr3_nt: TGCGCCAGCAGCTCCCAGGGGTGGGCCGGGGAGCTGTTTTTT
j_call: TRBJ2-2
d_call: -
clone_size: -
v_call: TRBV5-1

cdr3_aa: CASSLLKTKGWTWPRGREEKLFF
cdr3_nt: TGTGCCAGCAGTTTATTGAAGACAAAGGGTTGGACTTGGCCCAGGGGGCGCGAAGAAAAACTGTTTTTT
j_call: TRBJ1-4
d_call: TRBD1
clone_size: -
v_call: TRBV28

cdr3_aa: CATSHTTDTQYF
cdr3_nt: TGTGCCACTTCACACACCACAGATACGCAGTATTTT
j_call: TRBJ2-3
d_call: -
clone_size: -
v_call: TRBV6-5

cdr3_aa: CASSPGLAGGITDTQYF
cdr3_nt: TGTGCCAGCAGCCCCGGACTAGCGGGGGGGATCACAGATACGCAGTATTTT
j_call: TRBJ2-3
d_call: TRBD2
clone_size: -
v_call: TRBV6-2/TRBV6-3